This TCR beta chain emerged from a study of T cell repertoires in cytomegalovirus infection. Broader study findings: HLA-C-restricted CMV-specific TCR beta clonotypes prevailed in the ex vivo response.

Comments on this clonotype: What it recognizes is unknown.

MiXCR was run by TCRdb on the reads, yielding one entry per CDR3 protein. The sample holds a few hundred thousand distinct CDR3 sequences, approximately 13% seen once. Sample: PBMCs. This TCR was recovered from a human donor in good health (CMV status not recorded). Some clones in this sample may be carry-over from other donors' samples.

The DNA for the CDR3 is TGTGCCAGCAGCTTGGAGGGCGTCTATTCGACCCTCCACTTT. Protein product: CASSLEGVYSTLHF. The chain links TRBV5-4 to TRBJ1-6; D not certain. V lost 0 bases to trimming and J lost 14 bases, with 15 bases between them. This CDR3 is 14 amino acids long. Germline V CDR1 and CDR2: SGHNT, YYREEE (reference sequence).